Shown below are 27 T cell receptor beta chains from a single sample sequenced in a study of shared clonotypes between healthy human individuals. Repertoires were generated with immunoSEQ multiplex PCR, while TCRdb's copy carries only in-frame clones and drops some. The sample contains 2 million to 2.5 million clones, 80% to 95% of which appear only once. Input material: naive CD4+ T cells from PBMCs. Subset defined: CD45RA+ positively selected. These receptors were obtained from a man in his late teens or twenties in good health. Some clones in this sample may be carry-over from other donors' samples.

Comments on this clone: The junction differs from germline at one of its ends, possibly a read error. This sequence joins TRBV15 and TRBJ2-7; TRBD2 might be the D (6 bases). Germline-derived CDR1 and CDR2 are LNHNV and YYDKDF (reference sequence). The CDR3 is made up of 13 amino acids. The CDR3 DNA follows: TGTGCCACCAGCGGGAAGCTAGCGCTCTCGCCTTTTTTC. Amino acid sequence: CATSGKLALSPFF.

CDR3 coding DNA: TGTGCCAGCAGCTCGGGACTAGCGGGAGGAAGGGATACGCAGTATTTT. Its protein product is CASSSGLAGGRDTQYF. The chain is built from TRBV7-3 and TRBJ2-3; 15 bases are shared with TRBD2. The CDR3 sequence is 16 residues long. The trim removed 4 bases at V and 6 bases at J, leaving 5 bases unmatched. Germline V gene sequence: CDR1 SGHTA, CDR2 FQGTGA.

V gene TRBV25-1 combines with J gene TRBJ2-7, with D possibly TRBD2 on 6 matching bases. The CDR3 length is 12 residues. With 8 bases removed from V and 3 bases from J, the gap between germline ends came to 11 bases. The V gene's germline CDR1 is MGHDK and CDR2 SYGVNS. The CDR3 region has the DNA TGTGCCAGCGGCTGGGAGGTCTACGAGCAGTACTTC. Translation: CASGWEVYEQYF.

The chain joins TRBV5-5 to TRBJ1-5; TRBD1 might be the D (5 bases). V lost 4 bases and J lost 7, with 24 bases in between. Germline lookup yields CDR1 SGHKS and CDR2 YYEKEE (reference sequence). The CDR3 is 17 residues long. The DNA of the CDR3 is TGTGCCAGCAGCCGGGCCGTGGGACCCATTTCTGGGCAGCCCCAGCATTTT. Translated, it gives CASSRAVGPISGQPQHF. Together with reference TRBV5-5 and TRBJ1-5, the CDR3 gives the full variable domain: DAGVTQSPTHLIKTRGQQVTLRCSPISGHKSVSWYQQVLGQGPQFIFQYYEKEERGRGNFPDRFSARQFPNYSSELNVNALLLGDSALYLCASSRAVGPISGQPQHFGDGTRLSIL.

This clone came up once. The chain recombines TRBV9 with TRBJ1-4, with 7 nucleotides matching TRBD1. The CDR3 sequence is 15 residues long. V lost 0 bases, J lost 8 bases, and 7 bases stayed unmatched. Germline V gene sequence: CDR1 SGDLS, CDR2 YYNGEE. DNA of the CDR3: TGTGCCAGCAGCGTAGATCGGCACAGGGGCGAAAAACTGTTTTTT. Encoded protein: CASSVDRHRGEKLFF.

This chain links TRBV13 with TRBJ1-1, with TRBD1 matching over 8 bases. This CDR3 is built from 15 residues. Germline V gene lookup returns CDR1 PRHDT and CDR2 FYEKMQ (reference sequence). J lost 0 bases, V lost 4 bases, and 4 bases had no gene match. CDR3 sequence: CASSSQGALNTEAFF. The CDR3 DNA sequence: TGTGCCAGCAGCTCCCAGGGGGCGCTGAACACTGAAGCTTTCTTT. The full variable domain, completed using reference TRBV13 and TRBJ1-1, is AAGVIQSPRHLIKEKRETATLKCYPIPRHDTVYWYQQGPGQDPQFLISFYEKMQSDKGSIPDRFSAQQFSDYHSELNMSSLELGDSALYFCASSSQGALNTEAFFGQGTRLTVV.

This chain links TRBV5-1 with TRBJ2-1; D remains unclear. Germline lookup yields CDR1 SGHRS and CDR2 YFSETQ. The CDR3 spans 13 residues. Trimming removed 0 bases at V and 6 bases at J, with 7 bases between. CDR3 sequence reads: CASSLVEGNEQFF. The CDR3 DNA reads TGCGCCAGCAGCTTGGTGGAAGGCAATGAGCAGTTCTTC.

The chain couples TRBV7-9 to TRBJ1-3, with 8 bases that match TRBD1. Germline V lookup: CDR1 SEHNR, CDR2 FQNEAQ (reference sequence). This CDR3 region has 17 residues. J lost 0 bases, V lost 5 bases, and 9 bases had no gene match. DNA of the CDR3: TGTGCCAGCAGCCTTAAGGGACAGGCCGACTCTGGAAACACCATATATTTT. Its translation: CASSLKGQADSGNTIYF.

As regards this clone: The sample contains more than one DNA sequence encoding this CDR3. The chain recombines TRBV28 with TRBJ1-1, with 7 nucleotides matching TRBD1. J lost 1 base, V lost 7 bases, and 3 bases had no gene match. The V gene's germline CDR1 is MDHEN and CDR2 SYDVKM. The CDR3 totals 13 residues. The CDR3 bases are TGTGCCAGCAACAACAGGGGGAACACTGAAGCTTTCTTT. Encoded protein: CASNNRGNTEAFF.

This clone was seen more than once but under ten times. V gene TRBV5-1 combines with J gene TRBJ2-2; maybe TRBD2 (6 bases). V was pared by 4 bases and J by 5 bases, with 12 bases between. Germline CDR1 SGHRS, CDR2 YFSETQ. The CDR3 sequence is 14 residues long. The CDR3 is CASSPGGSTGELFF. In DNA, the CDR3 is TGCGCCAGCAGCCCCGGGGGTAGTACCGGGGAGCTGTTTTTT.

The rearrangement joins TRBV2 to TRBJ1-4; no reliable D call. Trimming left V 4 bases short and J 7 bases short, with 10 bases between. Germline loops: CDR1 SNHLY, CDR2 FYNNEI. The CDR3 contains 13 residues. In DNA form, the CDR3 reads TGTGCCAGCAGTGGGGAGGGTGGTGAAAAACTGTTTTTT. Protein sequence: CASSGEGGEKLFF.

This clone was seen a handful of times. The V gene is TRBV4-2, the J gene TRBJ1-4, with D possibly being TRBD1 (5 bases). The V end was cut by 1 base, the J end by 7 bases, with 13 bases between. The CDR3 covers 15 residues. The germline CDR1 and CDR2 sequences are LGHNA and YNFKEQ. CDR3 DNA: TGTGCCAGCAGCCAAGGTTGGCAGGGAAGTGAAAAACTGTTTTTT. Residues: CASSQGWQGSEKLFF.

The chain uses TRBV6-4 and TRBJ2-5; the D call may be TRBD1 or TRBD2 (5 bases each). CDR1 and CDR2 from the germline V gene are MRHNA and SNTAGT. The CDR3 extends over 13 amino acids. With 4 bases removed from V and 5 bases from J, the gap between germline ends came to 11 bases. CDR3 amino acids: CASSVRGLETQYF. The CDR3 DNA reads as TGTGCCAGCAGTGTCCGGGGCCTGGAGACCCAGTACTTC.

The rearrangement joins TRBV4-1 to TRBJ2-3; 13 bases map to TRBD2. The germline V gene encodes CDR1 MGHRA and CDR2 YSYEKL. V shed 8 bases, J shed 4 bases, and the junction held 0 bases outside the gene matches. The CDR3 loop spans 13 amino acids. The CDR3 protein is CASGLAGADTQYF. The DNA for the CDR3 is TGCGCCAGCGGACTAGCGGGGGCAGATACGCAGTATTTT.

This clone was observed a single time. The chain uses TRBV19 and TRBJ2-2; a possible D gene is TRBD2 (5 bases). The CDR3 totals 14 residues. Trimming shortened V by 5 bases and J by 6 bases, and 13 bases separated the two germline ends. The germline gives CDR1 LNHDA, CDR2 SQIVND (reference sequence). The CDR3 DNA reads as TGTGCCAGTAGTTTCGAGGGCTGGTCCGGGGAGCTGTTTTTT. Its protein product is CASSFEGWSGELFF.

J is TRBJ2-2 and V is TRBV7-6; 8 positions agree with TRBD2. The CDR3 runs to 18 residues. V dropped 5 bases and J dropped 5; count of bases not matched to a gene: 16. Germline V gene sequence: CDR1 SGHVS, CDR2 FNYEAQ. The CDR3 sequence: CASSPKTSGAFKTGELFF. The CDR3, as DNA: TGTGCCAGCAGCCCGAAAACTAGCGGAGCTTTTAAGACCGGGGAGCTGTTTTTT.

V usage is TRBV6-5 and J usage is TRBJ2-1; no clear D. This CDR3 spans 11 amino acids. V was clipped by 5 bases and J by 9 bases, with 8 bases between them. Per germline, CDR1 MNHEY and CDR2 SVGAGI. The CDR3 coding sequence is TGTGCCAGCAGTGCCAGCACTGAGCAGTTCTTC. Translation gives CASSASTEQFF.

The chain recombines TRBV5-6 with TRBJ2-7; tentative D call: TRBD1 (5 bases). The CDR3 runs to 14 residues. V was pared by 0 bases and J by 7 bases, with 14 bases between. Germline CDR1 is SGHDT and CDR2 is YYEEEE. This CDR3 is CASSLGAGWLEQYF. CDR3 bases: TGTGCCAGCAGCTTGGGAGCAGGGTGGTTGGAGCAGTACTTC.

This sequence joins TRBV5-6 and TRBJ2-3; TRBD2 is a possible D gene (5 bases). V lost 4 bases and J lost 2, with 11 bases in between. The CDR3 runs 14 residues. Per germline, CDR1 SGHDT and CDR2 YYEEEE. DNA for the CDR3: TGTGCCAGCAGCCCCGGGATGAACACAGATACGCAGTATTTT. This gives the protein CASSPGMNTDTQYF.

The V gene is TRBV6-5, the J gene TRBJ2-7; 7 bases agree with TRBD2. Unmatched junction bases numbered 5, after V lost 5 bases and J lost 4 bases. Looked up from germline, CDR1 is MNHEY and CDR2 is SVGAGI. This CDR3 is built from 13 residues. The CDR3 nucleotides are TGTGCCAGCAGTCTGTGGGAGGGGTACGAGCAGTACTTC. It specifies CASSLWEGYEQYF.

The V gene is TRBV6-5, the J gene TRBJ1-1; TRBD1 matches 7 bases. After removal of 5 bases from V and 0 bases from J, the junction contained 6 bases not matched to a gene. The CDR3 covers 15 residues. Germline V gene sequence: CDR1 MNHEY, CDR2 SVGAGI. The CDR3 bases are TGTGCCAGCAGTCCCGGACAGGTGTTGAACACTGAAGCTTTCTTT. Translated, it gives CASSPGQVLNTEAFF.

Notes on this clone: The same CDR3 is also encoded by other DNA sequences in this sample. This chain links TRBV9 with TRBJ1-2; no reliable D call. Between the trimmed V and J ends, which lost 3 bases and 0 bases, there was a span of 6 bases. CDR3 length equals 13 residues. Germline V gene lookup returns CDR1 SGDLS and CDR2 YYNGEE. In DNA form, the CDR3 reads TGTGCCAGCAGCGCGGGATCTAACTATGGCTACACCTTC. Translated, it gives CASSAGSNYGYTF.

V is TRBV28 and J is TRBJ2-7, with D maybe TRBD2 (5 bases). V shed 8 bases and J shed 0 bases, with 17 bases lying between them. CDR1 MDHEN and CDR2 SYDVKM come from the germline V gene. This CDR3 is 15 amino acids long. CDR3 nucleotide sequence: TGTGCCAGCGGACTCGGACTTACCGGCTCCTACGAGCAGTACTTC. It is translated as CASGLGLTGSYEQYF.

V gene TRBV5-1 combines with J gene TRBJ1-2; a possible D gene is TRBD1 (5 bases). Trimming took 0 bases from V and 7 from J, leaving 22 bases between them. The CDR3 has 17 residues. Germline-derived CDR1 and CDR2 are SGHRS and YFSETQ. This CDR3 is CASSLVFGVTGEGGYTF. CDR3 DNA sequence: TGCGCCAGCAGCTTGGTTTTCGGGGTTACAGGAGAGGGTGGCTACACCTTC.

The chain employs TRBV28 and TRBJ1-4, with TRBD1 as a possible D gene (5 bases). V was trimmed by 3 bases and J by 0 bases, leaving 14 bases between them. Germline V lookup: CDR1 MDHEN, CDR2 SYDVKM. The CDR3 extends over 17 amino acids. The CDR3 protein is CASSFSLWGATNEKLFF. The CDR3 region has the DNA TGTGCCAGCAGTTTTTCCTTGTGGGGCGCAACTAATGAAAAACTGTTTTTT.

CDR3 residues: CASSIDNRASNQPQHF. The CDR3 coding sequence is TGTGCCAGTAGTATAGATAACAGGGCAAGCAATCAGCCCCAGCATTTT. This sequence joins TRBV19 and TRBJ1-5, with TRBD1 as a possible D gene (6 bases). Germline CDR1 reads LNHDA; CDR2 reads SQIVND (reference sequence). The CDR3 runs 16 residues. The V end was cut by 0 bases, the J end by 1 base, with 10 bases between. Based on the CDR3 plus reference TRBV19 and TRBJ1-5, the full variable domain is DGGITQSPKYLFRKEGQNVTLSCEQNLNHDAMYWYRQDPGQGLRLIYYSQIVNDFQKGDIAEGYSVSREKKESFPLTVTSAQKNPTAFYLCASSIDNRASNQPQHFGDGTRLSIL.

About this clone: This same CDR3 is encoded by further DNA sequences in the sample. CDR3: CASSTGVATNEKLFF. The CDR3, as DNA: TGCGCCAGCAGCACAGGGGTGGCAACTAATGAAAAACTGTTTTTT. This chain uses TRBV5-1 with TRBJ1-4; 7 bases line up with TRBD1. Trimming took 4 bases from V and 0 from J; bases not matched to a gene: 3. The CDR3 length is 15 residues. Germline CDR1 SGHRS, CDR2 YFSETQ.